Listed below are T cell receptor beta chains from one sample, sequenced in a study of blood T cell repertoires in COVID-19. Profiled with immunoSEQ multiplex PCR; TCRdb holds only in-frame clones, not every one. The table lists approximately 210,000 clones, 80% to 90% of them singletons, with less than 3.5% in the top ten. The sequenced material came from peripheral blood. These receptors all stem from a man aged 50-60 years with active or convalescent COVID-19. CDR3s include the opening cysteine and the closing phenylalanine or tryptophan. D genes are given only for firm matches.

cdr3_aa: CSGGAAAHTDTQYF; cdr3_nt: TGCAGCGGGGGGGCAGCGGCCCACACAGATACGCAGTATTTT; v_call: TRBV29-1; j_call: TRBJ2-3; d_call: -
cdr3_aa: CATGEGQYSNQPQHF; cdr3_nt: TGTGCCACCGGAGAGGGACAGTATAGCAATCAGCCCCAGCATTTT; v_call: TRBV24-1; j_call: TRBJ1-5; d_call: TRBD1
cdr3_aa: CASSRTGGYGYTF; cdr3_nt: TGTGCCAGTAGTCGGACAGGGGGCTATGGCTACACCTTC; v_call: TRBV19; j_call: TRBJ1-2; d_call: TRBD1
cdr3_aa: CAWSVQSRDTQYF; cdr3_nt: TGTGCCTGGAGTGTACAGTCTCGAGATACGCAGTATTTT; v_call: TRBV30; j_call: TRBJ2-3; d_call: -
cdr3_aa: CASSRGQLYGYTF; cdr3_nt: TGTGCCAGCAGTCGCGGACAGCTCTATGGCTACACCTTC; v_call: TRBV11-2; j_call: TRBJ1-2; d_call: -
cdr3_aa: CATSRDYHRTRNTEAFF; cdr3_nt: TGTGCCACCAGCAGAGATTATCACAGGACGAGAAACACTGAAGCTTTCTTT; v_call: TRBV15; j_call: TRBJ1-1; d_call: -
cdr3_aa: CASSQGVDRGGYTF; cdr3_nt: TGCGCCAGCAGCCAAGGGGTGGACAGGGGTGGCTACACCTTC; v_call: TRBV4-3; j_call: TRBJ1-2; d_call: TRBD1
cdr3_aa: CASRSPGGGNTEAFF; cdr3_nt: TGTGCCAGCAGGTCACCGGGTGGAGGGAACACTGAAGCTTTCTTT; v_call: TRBV28; j_call: TRBJ1-1; d_call: -
cdr3_aa: CASSLGRLAGAPSSYEQYF; cdr3_nt: TGTGCCAGCAGCTTAGGTAGACTAGCGGGGGCCCCCAGCTCCTACGAGCAGTACTTC; v_call: TRBV7-2; j_call: TRBJ2-7; d_call: TRBD2
cdr3_aa: CASRLSGYGYTF; cdr3_nt: TGTGCCAGCAGGCTTTCGGGGTATGGCTACACCTTC; v_call: TRBV13; j_call: TRBJ1-2; d_call: -
cdr3_aa: CASSIRAGANPNYGYTF; cdr3_nt: TGTGCCAGTAGTATTAGAGCAGGGGCCAACCCTAACTATGGCTACACCTTC; v_call: TRBV19; j_call: TRBJ1-2; d_call: -
cdr3_aa: CASSLNQGNTIYF; cdr3_nt: TGTGCCAGCAGTTTAAATCAGGGAAACACCATATATTTT; v_call: TRBV12-3/TRBV12-4; j_call: TRBJ1-3; d_call: -
cdr3_aa: CSASRDRGLGTEAFF; cdr3_nt: TGCAGTGCTAGTAGGGACAGGGGGCTGGGCACTGAAGCTTTCTTT; v_call: TRBV20-1; j_call: TRBJ1-1; d_call: TRBD1
cdr3_aa: CASSPPDRSGPQHF; cdr3_nt: TGTGCCAGCTCACCACCCGACAGGTCGGGGCCCCAGCATTTT; v_call: TRBV18; j_call: TRBJ1-5; d_call: -
cdr3_aa: CASSYEGGMNEQFF; cdr3_nt: TGTGCCAGCAGTTACGAGGGAGGGATGAATGAGCAGTTCTTC; v_call: TRBV6-5; j_call: TRBJ2-1; d_call: TRBD2
cdr3_aa: CASSLRTTSTDTQYF; cdr3_nt: TGTGCCAGCAGCCTCCGGACTACGAGCACAGATACGCAGTATTTT; v_call: TRBV13; j_call: TRBJ2-3; d_call: -
cdr3_aa: CASRTGGNQPQHF; cdr3_nt: TGTGCCAGCCGGACAGGGGGCAATCAGCCCCAGCATTTT; v_call: TRBV6-5; j_call: TRBJ1-5; d_call: TRBD1
cdr3_aa: CASSSVFRDSYGYTF; cdr3_nt: TGTGCCAGCAGTTCAGTCTTCCGGGACAGCTATGGCTACACCTTC; v_call: TRBV28; j_call: TRBJ1-2; d_call: TRBD1
cdr3_aa: CATHSMDRNGYTF; cdr3_nt: TGTGCCACCCACTCAATGGACAGGAATGGCTACACCTTC; v_call: TRBV28; j_call: TRBJ1-2; d_call: TRBD1
cdr3_aa: CASSAGTTPKETQYF; cdr3_nt: TGTGCCAGTAGTGCCGGGACAACACCAAAAGAGACCCAGTACTTC; v_call: TRBV19; j_call: TRBJ2-5; d_call: -